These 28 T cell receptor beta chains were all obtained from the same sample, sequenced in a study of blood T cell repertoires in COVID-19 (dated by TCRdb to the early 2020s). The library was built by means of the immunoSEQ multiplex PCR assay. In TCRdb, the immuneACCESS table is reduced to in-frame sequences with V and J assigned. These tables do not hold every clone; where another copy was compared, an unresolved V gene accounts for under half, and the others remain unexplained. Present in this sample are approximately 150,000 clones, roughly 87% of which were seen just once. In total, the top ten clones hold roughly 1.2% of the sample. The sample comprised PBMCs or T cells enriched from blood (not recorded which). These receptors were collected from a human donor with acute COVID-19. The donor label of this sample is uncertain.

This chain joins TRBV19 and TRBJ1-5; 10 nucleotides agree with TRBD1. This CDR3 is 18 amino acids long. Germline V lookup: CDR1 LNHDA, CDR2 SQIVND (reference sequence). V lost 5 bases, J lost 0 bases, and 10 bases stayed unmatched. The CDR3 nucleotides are TGTGCCAGTAGTCCGAGGGACAGGGGAACCTATAGCAATCAGCCCCAGCATTTT. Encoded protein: CASSPRDRGTYSNQPQHF.

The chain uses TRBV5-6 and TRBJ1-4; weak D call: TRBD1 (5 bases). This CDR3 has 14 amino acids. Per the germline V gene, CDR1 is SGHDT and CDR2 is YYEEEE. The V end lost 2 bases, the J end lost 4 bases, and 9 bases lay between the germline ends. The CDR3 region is CASSFRQNNEKLFF. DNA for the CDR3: TGTGCCAGCAGCTTTAGACAGAATAATGAAAAACTGTTTTTT.

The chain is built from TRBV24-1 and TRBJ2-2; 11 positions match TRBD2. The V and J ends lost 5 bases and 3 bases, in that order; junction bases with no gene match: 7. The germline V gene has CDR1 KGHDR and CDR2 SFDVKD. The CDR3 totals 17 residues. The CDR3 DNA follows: TGTGCCACCAGTGGTTATAGCGGGGGGGCGGACACCGGGGAGCTGTTTTTT. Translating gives CATSGYSGGADTGELFF.

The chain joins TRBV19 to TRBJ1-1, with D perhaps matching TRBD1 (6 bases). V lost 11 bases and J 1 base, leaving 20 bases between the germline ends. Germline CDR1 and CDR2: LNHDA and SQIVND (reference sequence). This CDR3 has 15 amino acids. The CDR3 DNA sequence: TGTGCCCTTCCGGGCCAACAGGGCTGGAACACTGAAGCTTTCTTT. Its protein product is CALPGQQGWNTEAFF.

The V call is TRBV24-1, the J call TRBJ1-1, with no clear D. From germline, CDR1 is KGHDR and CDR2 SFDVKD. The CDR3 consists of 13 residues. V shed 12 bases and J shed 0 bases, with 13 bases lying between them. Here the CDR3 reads CASNGHMNTEAFF. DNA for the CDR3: TGTGCCTCCAATGGCCACATGAACACTGAAGCTTTCTTT.

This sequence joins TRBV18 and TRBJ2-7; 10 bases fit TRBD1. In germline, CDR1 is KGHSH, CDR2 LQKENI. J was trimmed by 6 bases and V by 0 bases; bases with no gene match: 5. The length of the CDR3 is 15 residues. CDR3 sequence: CASSPPRDRGSEQYF. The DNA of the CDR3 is TGTGCCAGCTCACCACCGAGGGACAGGGGATCCGAGCAGTACTTC.

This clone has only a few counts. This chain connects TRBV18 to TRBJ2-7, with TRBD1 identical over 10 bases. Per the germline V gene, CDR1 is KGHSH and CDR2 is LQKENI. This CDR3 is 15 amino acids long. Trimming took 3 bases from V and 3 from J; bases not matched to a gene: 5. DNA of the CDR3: TGTGCCAGCTCACCTGGGACAGGGGAAGTCTACGAGCAGTACTTC. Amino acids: CASSPGTGEVYEQYF. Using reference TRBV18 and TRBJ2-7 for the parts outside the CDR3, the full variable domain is NAGVMQNPRHLVRRRGQEARLRCSPMKGHSHVYWYRQLPEEGLKFMVYLQKENIIDESGMPKERFSAEFPKEGPSILRIQQVVRGDSAAYFCASSPGTGEVYEQYFGPGTRLTVT.

This CDR3 is CASSLTHDRAYEQYF. The CDR3 DNA sequence: TGTGCCAGCAGCTTAACCCATGACAGAGCCTACGAGCAGTACTTC. The rearrangement joins TRBV7-2 to TRBJ2-7; tentative D call: TRBD1 (5 bases). The CDR3 consists of 15 residues. Trimming took 2 bases from V and 2 from J, leaving 13 bases between them. Germline V gene sequence: CDR1 SGHTA, CDR2 FQGNSA.

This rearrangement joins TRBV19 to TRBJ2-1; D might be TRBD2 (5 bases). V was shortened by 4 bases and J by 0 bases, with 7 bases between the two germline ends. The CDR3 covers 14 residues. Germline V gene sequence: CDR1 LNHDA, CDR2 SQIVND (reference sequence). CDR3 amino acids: CASSKAGSYNEQFF. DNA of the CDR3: TGTGCCAGTAGTAAGGCGGGCTCCTACAATGAGCAGTTCTTC.

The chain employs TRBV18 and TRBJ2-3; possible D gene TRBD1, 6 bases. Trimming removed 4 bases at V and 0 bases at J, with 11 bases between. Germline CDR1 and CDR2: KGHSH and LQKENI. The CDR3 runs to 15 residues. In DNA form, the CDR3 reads TGTGCCAGCTCACTAAGACAGGAAAGCACAGATACGCAGTATTTT. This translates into CASSLRQESTDTQYF.

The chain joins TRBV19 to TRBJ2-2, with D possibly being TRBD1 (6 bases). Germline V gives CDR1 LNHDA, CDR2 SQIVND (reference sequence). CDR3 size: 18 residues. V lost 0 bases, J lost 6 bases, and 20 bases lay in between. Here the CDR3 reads CASSIDRIGQTSAGELFF. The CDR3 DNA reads TGTGCCAGTAGTATAGATCGAATCGGACAGACCTCGGCCGGGGAGCTGTTTTTT. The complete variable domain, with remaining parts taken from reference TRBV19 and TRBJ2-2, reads DGGITQSPKYLFRKEGQNVTLSCEQNLNHDAMYWYRQDPGQGLRLIYYSQIVNDFQKGDIAEGYSVSREKKESFPLTVTSAQKNPTAFYLCASSIDRIGQTSAGELFFGEGSRLTVL.

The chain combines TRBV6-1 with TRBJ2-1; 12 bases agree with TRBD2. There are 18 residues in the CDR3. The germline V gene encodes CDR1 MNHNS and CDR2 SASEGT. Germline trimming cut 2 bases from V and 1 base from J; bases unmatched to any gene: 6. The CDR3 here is CASSELAGGPMSYNEQFF. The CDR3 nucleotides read TGTGCCAGCAGTGAACTAGCGGGGGGGCCGATGTCCTACAATGAGCAGTTCTTC.

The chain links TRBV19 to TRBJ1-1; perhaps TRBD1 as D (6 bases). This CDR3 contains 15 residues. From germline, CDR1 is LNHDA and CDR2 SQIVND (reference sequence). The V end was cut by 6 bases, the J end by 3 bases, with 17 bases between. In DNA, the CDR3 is TGTGCCAGTAGAGCAGGGGAGAGGCGGGACACTGAAGCTTTCTTT. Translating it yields CASRAGERRDTEAFF.

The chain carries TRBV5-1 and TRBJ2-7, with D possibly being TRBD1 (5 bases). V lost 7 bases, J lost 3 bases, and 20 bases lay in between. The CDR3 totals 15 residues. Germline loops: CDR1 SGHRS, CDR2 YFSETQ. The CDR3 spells CASALGQGFIYEQYF. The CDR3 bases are TGCGCCAGCGCCTTGGGGCAGGGATTTATCTACGAGCAGTACTTC.

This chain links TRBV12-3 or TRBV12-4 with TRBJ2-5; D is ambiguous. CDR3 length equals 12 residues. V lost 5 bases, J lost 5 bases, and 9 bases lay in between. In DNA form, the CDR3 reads TGTGCCAGCAGTCCCCTTCAGGAGACCCAGTACTTC. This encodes CASSPLQETQYF.

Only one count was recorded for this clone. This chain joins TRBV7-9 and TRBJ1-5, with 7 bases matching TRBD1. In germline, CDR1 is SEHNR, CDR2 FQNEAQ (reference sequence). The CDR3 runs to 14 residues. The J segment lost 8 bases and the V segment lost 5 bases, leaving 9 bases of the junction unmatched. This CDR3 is CASSPSGGRKPQHF. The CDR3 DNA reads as TGTGCCAGCAGCCCTTCAGGGGGGAGAAAGCCCCAGCATTTT. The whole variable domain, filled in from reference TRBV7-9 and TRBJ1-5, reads DTGVSQNPRHKITKRGQNVTFRCDPISEHNRLYWYRQTLGQGPEFLTYFQNEAQLEKSRLLSDRFSAERPKGSFSTLEIQRTEQGDSAMYLCASSPSGGRKPQHFGDGTRLSIL.

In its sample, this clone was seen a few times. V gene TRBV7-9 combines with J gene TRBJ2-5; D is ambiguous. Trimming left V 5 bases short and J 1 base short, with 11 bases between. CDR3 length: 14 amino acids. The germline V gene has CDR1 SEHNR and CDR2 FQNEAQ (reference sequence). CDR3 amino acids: CASSLTAPQETQYF. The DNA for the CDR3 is TGTGCCAGCAGCCTTACAGCCCCCCAAGAGACCCAGTACTTC.

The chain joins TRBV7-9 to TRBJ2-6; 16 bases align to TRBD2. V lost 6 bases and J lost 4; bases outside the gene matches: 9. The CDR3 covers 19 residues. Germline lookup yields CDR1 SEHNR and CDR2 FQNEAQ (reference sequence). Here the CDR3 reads CASSRTGTSGGAGANVLTF. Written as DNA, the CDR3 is TGTGCCAGCAGTCGCACCGGGACTAGCGGGGGGGCCGGGGCCAACGTCCTGACTTTC.

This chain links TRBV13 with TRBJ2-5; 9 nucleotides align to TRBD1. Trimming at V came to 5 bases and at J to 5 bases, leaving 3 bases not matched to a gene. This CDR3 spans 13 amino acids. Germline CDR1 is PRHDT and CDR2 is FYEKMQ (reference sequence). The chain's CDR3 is CASSTGQGETQYF. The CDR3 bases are TGTGCCAGCAGCACCGGACAGGGGGAGACCCAGTACTTC.

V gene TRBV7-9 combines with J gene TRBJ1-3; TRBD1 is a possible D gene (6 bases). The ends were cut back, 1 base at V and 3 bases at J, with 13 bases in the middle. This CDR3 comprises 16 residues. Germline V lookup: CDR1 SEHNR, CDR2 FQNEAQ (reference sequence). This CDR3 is CASSLGQGSGGNTIYF. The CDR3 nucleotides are TGTGCCAGCAGCTTAGGCCAGGGGAGCGGTGGAAACACCATATATTTT.

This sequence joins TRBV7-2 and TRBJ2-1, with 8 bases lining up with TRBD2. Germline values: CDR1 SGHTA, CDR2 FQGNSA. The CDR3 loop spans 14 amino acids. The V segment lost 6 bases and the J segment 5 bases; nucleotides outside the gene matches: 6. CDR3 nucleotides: TGTGCCAGCAGTGCTCGGGGGGGTAACAATGAGCAGTTCTTC. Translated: CASSARGGNNEQFF.

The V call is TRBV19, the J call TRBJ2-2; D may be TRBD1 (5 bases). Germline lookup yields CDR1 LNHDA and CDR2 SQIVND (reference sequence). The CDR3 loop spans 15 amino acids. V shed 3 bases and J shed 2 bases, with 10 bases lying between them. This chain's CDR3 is CASSIQGLNTGELFF. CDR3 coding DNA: TGTGCCAGTAGTATTCAGGGCCTCAACACCGGGGAGCTGTTTTTT.

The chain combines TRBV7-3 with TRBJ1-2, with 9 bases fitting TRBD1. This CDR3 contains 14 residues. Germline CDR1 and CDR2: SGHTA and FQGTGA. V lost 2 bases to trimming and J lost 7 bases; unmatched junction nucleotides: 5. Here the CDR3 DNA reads TGTGCCAGCAGCTTATCGGTACAGGGGGCTGGCTACACCTTC. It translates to CASSLSVQGAGYTF. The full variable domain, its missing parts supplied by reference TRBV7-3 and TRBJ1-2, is GAGVSQTPSNKVTEKGKYVELRCDPISGHTALYWYRQSLGQGPEFLIYFQGTGAADDSGLPNDRFFAVRPEGSVSTLKIQRTERGDSAVYLCASSLSVQGAGYTFGSGTRLTVV.

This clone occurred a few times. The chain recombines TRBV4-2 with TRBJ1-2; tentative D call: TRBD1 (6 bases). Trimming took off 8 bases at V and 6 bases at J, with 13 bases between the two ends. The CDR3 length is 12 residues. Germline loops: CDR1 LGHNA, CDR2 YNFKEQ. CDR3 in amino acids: CASFRGRDGYTF. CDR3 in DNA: TGTGCCAGCTTCAGGGGAAGGGATGGCTACACCTTC.

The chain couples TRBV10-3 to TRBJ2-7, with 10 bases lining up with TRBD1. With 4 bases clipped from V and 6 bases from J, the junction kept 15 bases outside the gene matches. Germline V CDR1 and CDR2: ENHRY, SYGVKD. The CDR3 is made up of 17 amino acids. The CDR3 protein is CAISVPSEGQGTGEQYF. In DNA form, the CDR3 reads TGTGCCATCAGTGTTCCTTCCGAGGGACAGGGGACAGGCGAGCAGTACTTC.

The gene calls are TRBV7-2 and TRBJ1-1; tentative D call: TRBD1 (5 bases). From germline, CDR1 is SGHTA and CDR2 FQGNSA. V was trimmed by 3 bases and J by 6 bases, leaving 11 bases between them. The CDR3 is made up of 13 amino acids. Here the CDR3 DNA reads TGTGCCAGCAGCTTTAATGCGGGGGCTGAAGCTTTCTTT. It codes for CASSFNAGAEAFF.

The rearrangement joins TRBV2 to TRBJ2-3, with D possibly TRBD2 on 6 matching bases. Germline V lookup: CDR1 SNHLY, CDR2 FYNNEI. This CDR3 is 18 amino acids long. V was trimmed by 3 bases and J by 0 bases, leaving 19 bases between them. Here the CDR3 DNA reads TGTGCCAGCAGTGACTCGCTAGCGTTTACCCATAGCACAGATACGCAGTATTTT. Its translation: CASSDSLAFTHSTDTQYF.

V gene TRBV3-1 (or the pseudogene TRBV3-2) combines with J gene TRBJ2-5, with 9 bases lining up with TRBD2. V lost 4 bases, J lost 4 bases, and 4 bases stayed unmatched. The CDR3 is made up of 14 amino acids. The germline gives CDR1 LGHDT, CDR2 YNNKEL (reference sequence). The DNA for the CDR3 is TGTGCCAGCAGCCTTGCGGGGGGGCCAGAGACCCAGTACTTC. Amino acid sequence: CASSLAGGPETQYF.